These 26 T cell receptor beta chains were sequenced from one sample in a study of regulatory T cells in long-lasting Graves disease. Time point of the sample: newly diagnosed GD, antithyroid drugs for less than 3 months. After RNA was extracted from PBMCs, the TCR library was made from it. iRepertoire HTBI primers and Arm-PCR of CDR3 regions built TCR beta libraries. TCRdb itself ran the multiplex PCR reads through MiXCR, one entry per CDR3 protein. The sample has more than 350,000 distinct CDR3 sequences, 15% seen once. These data were also reused for a study on T cells in Graves' hyperthyroidism and ophthalmopathy.

Sample: peripheral blood mononuclear cells (PBMCs), taken at new diagnosis, from a patient treated with antithyroid drugs. These receptors all come from a woman in her twenties or thirties with Graves disease.

This clonotype was seen many times. The J gene is TRBJ2-1, the V gene TRBV9, with D tentatively TRBD1 (5 bases). Trimming pared 0 bases from V and 1 base from J, leaving 11 bases between. Germline-derived CDR1 and CDR2 are SGDLS and YYNGEE. CDR3 length: 16 residues. The CDR3 is CASSVVGRDSYNEQFF. The CDR3 bases are TGTGCCAGCAGCGTAGTTGGCAGGGATTCCTACAATGAGCAGTTCTTC.

This clonotype was detected ten times or more. V is TRBV20-1 and J is TRBJ2-3; 8 positions agree with TRBD2. The CDR3 is 13 residues long. V was pared by 3 bases and J by 5 bases, with 4 bases of the junction left unmatched. The germline gives CDR1 DFQATT, CDR2 SNEGSKA (reference sequence). For the CDR3, the DNA is TGCAGTGCTAGCCGGGCGGGAGGAGATACGCAGTATTTT. It codes for CSASRAGGDTQYF.

V usage is TRBV4-1 and J usage is TRBJ1-2; D uncertain. V was clipped by 3 bases and J by 5 bases, with 10 bases between them. There are 13 residues in the CDR3. Germline V gene data show CDR1 as MGHRA and CDR2 as YSYEKL. Here the CDR3 reads CASSQTRSYGYTF. CDR3 DNA: TGCGCCAGCAGCCAGACTAGAAGTTATGGCTACACCTTC.

Only one count was recorded for this clonotype. This chain connects TRBV9 to TRBJ2-1; the match to TRBD2 covers 8 bases. The CDR3 is made up of 16 amino acids. Germline V gene data show CDR1 as SGDLS and CDR2 as YYNGEE. Trimming took 4 bases from V and 0 from J; bases not matched to a gene: 6. As DNA, the CDR3 is TGTGCCAGCAGCTTGGGCGGGAGGAGCTCCTACAATGAGCAGTTCTTC. Its translation: CASSLGGRSSYNEQFF.

In DNA, the CDR3 is TGTGCCAGTACCGAAACGGCCGGGGGGCCTGAAGCTTTCTTT. It is translated as CASTETAGGPEAFF. The chain couples TRBV19 to TRBJ1-1; possible D gene TRBD1, 6 bases. V was pared by 7 bases and J by 6 bases, with 18 bases between. This CDR3 is built from 14 residues. Germline V gene data show CDR1 as LNHDA and CDR2 as SQIVND (reference sequence). Complete variable domain (other parts from reference TRBV19 and TRBJ1-1): DGGITQSPKYLFRKEGQNVTLSCEQNLNHDAMYWYRQDPGQGLRLIYYSQIVNDFQKGDIAEGYSVSREKKESFPLTVTSAQKNPTAFYLCASTETAGGPEAFFGQGTRLTVV.

This clonotype was seen many times. The J gene is TRBJ2-5, the V gene TRBV29-1; no firm D call. Trimming removed 5 bases from V and 2 bases from J, with 12 bases in between. Per germline, CDR1 SQVTM and CDR2 ANQGSEA. There are 13 residues in the CDR3. The CDR3 loop reads CSVPLIRQETQYF. DNA of the CDR3: TGCAGCGTTCCCCTGATTAGGCAAGAGACCCAGTACTTC.

CDR3 protein: CASRSGGDTQYF. The CDR3 coding sequence is TGTGCCAGCAGGTCAGGGGGGGATACGCAGTATTTT. This chain joins TRBV5-4 and TRBJ2-3, with a weak D call TRBD1 (7 bases). This CDR3 contains 12 residues. The V end lost 5 bases, the J end lost 6 bases, and 10 bases lay between the germline ends. CDR1 is SGHNT, CDR2 YYREEE, per germline (reference sequence).

This chain connects TRBV18 to TRBJ2-5; a possible D gene is TRBD1 (5 bases). CDR3 length: 13 residues. V was cut by 8 bases and J by 1 base, with 11 bases left in between. Germline assignment: CDR1 KGHSH and CDR2 LQKENI. CDR3: CASHSDSQETQYF. The CDR3 bases are TGTGCCAGCCACAGCGACAGCCAAGAGACCCAGTACTTC. Using reference TRBV18 and TRBJ2-5 for the parts outside the CDR3, the full variable domain is NAGVMQNPRHLVRRRGQEARLRCSPMKGHSHVYWYRQLPEEGLKFMVYLQKENIIDESGMPKERFSAEFPKEGPSILRIQQVVRGDSAAYFCASHSDSQETQYFGPGTRLLVL.

This clonotype was found many times. The J gene is TRBJ2-3, the V gene TRBV20-1, with 7 bases that match TRBD2. CDR1 and CDR2 from the germline V gene are DFQATT and SNEGSKA (reference sequence). This CDR3 region has 17 residues. Germline trimming cut 0 bases from V and 2 bases from J; bases unmatched to any gene: 11. Here the CDR3 reads CSARDSSSGDHTDTQYF. The CDR3 DNA follows: TGCAGTGCTAGAGATTCCTCTAGCGGAGACCACACAGATACGCAGTATTTT.

CDR3 DNA: TGTGCCAGCAGGGACCAGGAAATAGCCAAAAACATTCAGTACTTC. Encoded protein: CASRDQEIAKNIQYF. The chain joins TRBV6-2 or TRBV6-3 to TRBJ2-4; D gene uncertain. The germline V and J ends were trimmed by 6 bases and 0 bases, with 12 bases remaining between them. Per the germline V gene, CDR1 is MNHEY and CDR2 is SVGEGT. The CDR3 runs to 15 residues.

This clonotype came up many times. This chain joins TRBV2 and TRBJ2-1; the match to TRBD1 covers 9 bases. There are 13 residues in the CDR3. V lost 6 bases to trimming and J lost 7 bases; unmatched junction nucleotides: 4. Germline CDR1 SNHLY, CDR2 FYNNEI. DNA of the CDR3: TGTGCCAGCAGGGCCGGGACAGGGAATGAGCAGTTCTTC. It codes for CASRAGTGNEQFF.

This clonotype was observed many times. The chain joins TRBV3-1 to TRBJ2-7, with 14 bases identical to TRBD2. From germline, CDR1 is LGHDT and CDR2 YNNKEL (reference sequence). Germline trimming cut 1 base from V and 4 bases from J; bases unmatched to any gene: 3. The CDR3 is made up of 16 amino acids. The DNA of the CDR3 is TGTGCCAGCAGCCAAGGACTAGCGGGAGGGCCATACGAGCAGTACTTC. It is translated as CASSQGLAGGPYEQYF.

This clonotype was counted ten times or more. V usage is TRBV6-2 or TRBV6-3 and J usage is TRBJ1-2; TRBD1 aligns across 7 bases. The germline V gene encodes CDR1 MNHEY and CDR2 SVGEGT. J lost 1 base, V lost 6 bases, and 17 bases had no gene match. The length of the CDR3 is 18 residues. DNA of the CDR3: TGTGCCAGCAGCTCCCTAGGGACAGCGGACCCGCTTAACTATGGCTACACCTTC. Its translation is CASSSLGTADPLNYGYTF.

V is TRBV20-1 and J is TRBJ2-7, with 7 positions matching TRBD2. V lost 1 base and J lost 6; bases outside the gene matches: 9. Germline loops: CDR1 DFQATT, CDR2 SNEGSKA (reference sequence). This CDR3 contains 14 residues. CDR3 nucleotide sequence: TGCAGTGCTAGAGCCCGGGGGGTTCTAGGCGAGCAGTACTTC. Translation: CSARARGVLGEQYF.

The chain carries TRBV6-5 and TRBJ2-2; 9 bases map to TRBD1. Per the germline V gene, CDR1 is MNHEY and CDR2 is SVGAGI. Unmatched junction bases numbered 2, after V lost 0 bases and J lost 6 bases. The CDR3 runs 15 residues. The CDR3, as DNA: TGTGCCAGCAGTTACTCTGGGACAGGGCCCGGGGAGCTGTTTTTT. As protein: CASSYSGTGPGELFF.

This clonotype was seen more than once but under ten times. The V call is TRBV19, the J call TRBJ1-4, with D unresolved. Germline lookup yields CDR1 LNHDA and CDR2 SQIVND (reference sequence). This CDR3 contains 15 residues. Between the trimmed V and J ends, which lost 3 bases and 0 bases, there was a span of 8 bases. CDR3 in amino acids: CASSIRGTTNEKLFF. The CDR3 DNA sequence: TGTGCCAGTAGTATTCGGGGAACAACTAATGAAAAACTGTTTTTT. The entire variable domain, with the rest obtained from reference TRBV19 and TRBJ1-4, is as follows: DGGITQSPKYLFRKEGQNVTLSCEQNLNHDAMYWYRQDPGQGLRLIYYSQIVNDFQKGDIAEGYSVSREKKESFPLTVTSAQKNPTAFYLCASSIRGTTNEKLFFGSGTQLSVL.

This clonotype was detected ten times or more. The chain carries TRBV4-1 and TRBJ2-7, with 10 bases aligning to TRBD1. Trimming at V came to 1 base and at J to 2 bases, leaving 2 bases not matched to a gene. This CDR3 region has 15 residues. Germline values: CDR1 MGHRA, CDR2 YSYEKL. CDR3 amino acids: CASSQGGQGTYEQYF. CDR3 DNA sequence: TGCGCCAGCAGCCAAGGGGGACAGGGGACCTACGAGCAGTACTTC.

This clonotype was detected only a few times. V gene TRBV24-1 combines with J gene TRBJ2-1; 10 bases match TRBD2. V was pared by 0 bases and J by 0 bases, with 7 bases of the junction left unmatched. CDR3 length: 19 residues. Germline V gives CDR1 KGHDR, CDR2 SFDVKD. CDR3 region: CATSDLGRTSGSSYNEQFF. In nucleotides, the CDR3 is TGTGCCACCAGTGATTTGGGAAGGACTAGCGGTAGCTCCTACAATGAGCAGTTCTTC.

The chain couples TRBV3-1 to TRBJ2-1, with D tentatively TRBD2 (6 bases). Trimming removed 2 bases from V and 10 bases from J, with 9 bases in between. CDR1 is LGHDT and CDR2 is YNNKEL in the germline V gene (reference sequence). This CDR3 is built from 12 residues. Here the CDR3 DNA reads TGTGCCAGCAGCCAACCCGGGAGAGAGCAGTTCTTC. It codes for CASSQPGREQFF.

This clonotype was counted at least ten times. The rearrangement joins TRBV9 to TRBJ2-7; D possibly matches TRBD1 or TRBD2 (5 bases each). Germline loops: CDR1 SGDLS, CDR2 YYNGEE. The CDR3 spans 14 residues. V was pared by 2 bases and J by 3 bases, with 12 bases between. CDR3 sequence (DNA): TGTGCCAGCAGCGTGGGACCAACGGTCTACGAGCAGTACTTC. Protein product: CASSVGPTVYEQYF.

The table lists this clonotype with many counts. The rearrangement uses TRBV9 and TRBJ2-2, with 12 bases aligning to TRBD2. V was clipped by 4 bases and J by 0 bases; unmatched bases: 7. CDR1 SGDLS and CDR2 YYNGEE come from the germline V gene. The CDR3 sequence is 18 residues long. In DNA, the CDR3 is TGTGCCAGCAGCTCCCGCACTAGCGGGAGGTCGAACACCGGGGAGCTGTTTTTT. It encodes CASSSRTSGRSNTGELFF.

The chain has TRBV6-5 and TRBJ2-7; the match to TRBD1 covers 10 bases. Germline V gene sequence: CDR1 MNHEY, CDR2 SVGAGI. CDR3 length: 15 residues. With 1 base clipped from V and 3 bases from J, the junction kept 3 bases outside the gene matches. The CDR3 nucleotides read TGTGCCAGCAGTTACTTAGGACAGGGGGGCTACGAGCAGTACTTC. It translates to CASSYLGQGGYEQYF.

This clonotype was detected ten times or more. The J gene is TRBJ2-4, the V gene TRBV18; D remains ambiguous. CDR1 and CDR2 (germline): KGHSH, LQKENI. The CDR3 runs 14 residues. The V gene lost 2 bases and the J gene lost 9 bases, with 14 bases spanning the gap. The CDR3 reads CASSPGVVGGIQYF. DNA for the CDR3: TGTGCCAGCTCACCAGGGGTCGTAGGTGGCATTCAGTACTTC.

The rearrangement uses TRBV28 and TRBJ1-4, with TRBD1 as a possible D gene (5 bases). The ends were cut back, 6 bases at V and 1 base at J, with 12 bases in the middle. The CDR3 contains 15 residues. Per the germline V gene, CDR1 is MDHEN and CDR2 is SYDVKM. In DNA form, the CDR3 reads TGTGCCAGCAGGGAAACAGGCGGAACTAATGAAAAACTGTTTTTT. Translation: CASRETGGTNEKLFF.

This clonotype has at least ten counts. The chain recombines TRBV14 with TRBJ1-4, with 7 bases lining up with TRBD1. The V and J ends lost 1 base and 7 bases, in that order; junction bases with no gene match: 3. Germline V gives CDR1 SGHDN, CDR2 FVKESK. This CDR3 region has 14 residues. The CDR3 loop is CASSQADRVEKLFF. CDR3 nucleotides: TGTGCCAGCAGCCAAGCCGACAGGGTTGAAAAACTGTTTTTT.

V usage is TRBV2 and J usage is TRBJ2-2; 9 bases fit TRBD1. The CDR3 loop spans 16 amino acids. J lost 5 bases, V lost 6 bases, and 10 bases had no gene match. The germline V gene encodes CDR1 SNHLY and CDR2 FYNNEI. This chain's CDR3 is CASRRPDRGETGELFF. As DNA, the CDR3 is TGTGCCAGCAGACGCCCGGACAGGGGTGAGACCGGGGAGCTGTTTTTT. Using reference TRBV2 and TRBJ2-2 for the parts outside the CDR3, the full variable domain is EPEVTQTPSHQVTQMGQEVILRCVPISNHLYFYWYRQILGQKVEFLVSFYNNEISEKSEIFDDQFSVERPDGSNFTLKIRSTKLEDSAMYFCASRRPDRGETGELFFGEGSRLTVL.